The clone carrying this TCR beta chain was picked up a small number of times. The antigen is unknown. TCRdb reprocessed the RT-PCR reads with MiXCR, giving one entry per CDR3 protein. Among 500,000 to 600,000 distinct CDR3 sequences, approximately 15% were seen once, and the ten largest hold approximately 3%. CDR3 length equals 20 residues. The trim removed 0 bases at V and 3 bases at J, leaving 15 bases unmatched. The germline V gene encodes CDR1 LGHNA and CDR2 YSLEER. The sample belongs to a study of response to subunit inactivated influenza vaccine. Study results and caveats: The authors suggested that every seasonal influenza vaccination recruits few new T cells.

The sequence came from a man between 50 and 69 years old who received an inactivated influenza vaccine. The chain uses TRBV4-3 and TRBJ2-3; 10 bases fit TRBD2. The starting material was CD4+ T cells sorted from PBMCs, obtained less than 30 months after vaccination. CDR3 DNA: TGCGCCAGCAGCCAAGAAAGGCTAGCGGGGGTGTTGGTTAAGACAGATACGCAGTATTTT. Translation: CASSQERLAGVLVKTDTQYF.